Presented here are 5 T cell receptor beta chains from one specimen sequenced in a study of CD8+ T cells in alopecia areata. RNA extraction and reverse transcription yielded cDNA as sequencing template. Clones were sequenced by immunoSEQ multiplex PCR, and TCRdb holds only the in-frame ones, with some missing. The sample comprises 200,000 to 250,000 clones, about 56% of which are singletons, and roughly 5.3% rests with the top ten. Sequenced: CD8+ T cells sorted from blood. The receptors shown here come from a human donor in good health.

This clone showed up just a few times. The DNA of the CDR3 is TGCAGCGTTGATGAGGGCCAGGGCCTCTCCTACAATGAGCAGTTCTTC. It translates to CSVDEGQGLSYNEQFF. The chain employs TRBV29-1 and TRBJ2-1; either TRBD1 or TRBD2 may fit D (5 bases each). V gave up 3 bases and J gave up 0 bases, with 15 bases separating them. The germline gives CDR1 SQVTM, CDR2 ANQGSEA. The CDR3 totals 16 residues.

Details on this clone: The junction and the germline gene differ at one end; a read error may be behind it. The chain joins TRBV7-2 to TRBJ1-6, with a weak D call TRBD1 (6 bases). CDR3 length: 15 amino acids. CDR1 and CDR2 (germline): SGHTA, FQGNSA. The CDR3 region is CASTLPAGEHSPLHF. The CDR3 DNA reads as TGTGCCAGCACCTTACCAGCAGGGGAGCATTCACCCCTCCACTTT.

This sequence joins TRBV4-1 and TRBJ2-3; the match to TRBD1 covers 7 bases. The CDR3 extends over 16 amino acids. In germline, CDR1 is MGHRA, CDR2 YSYEKL. The V segment lost 6 bases and the J segment 3 bases; nucleotides outside the gene matches: 12. The CDR3 spells CASRYLPGGWTDTQYF. The CDR3 DNA reads as TGCGCCAGCAGGTACCTTCCAGGGGGTTGGACAGATACGCAGTATTTT.

The CDR3 DNA reads TGTGCCAGCAGTTTAAAAGCGGGGCAATACAATGAGCAGTTCTTC. The encoded protein is CASSLKAGQYNEQFF. The chain joins TRBV27 to TRBJ2-1; TRBD2 aligns across 7 bases. The CDR3 loop spans 15 amino acids. In germline, CDR1 is MNHEY, CDR2 SMNVEV (reference sequence). J lost 4 bases, V lost 2 bases, and 5 bases had no gene match.

The chain uses TRBV27 and TRBJ1-5, with TRBD1 matching 8 bases. Germline V gives CDR1 MNHEY, CDR2 SMNVEV (reference sequence). CDR3 length: 15 amino acids. With 5 bases clipped from V and 9 bases from J, the junction kept 12 bases outside the gene matches. The CDR3 sequence is CASSPGQGGDRPQHF. The CDR3 DNA follows: TGTGCCAGCAGTCCAGGACAGGGAGGAGATCGGCCCCAGCATTTT.